Below are 24 T cell receptor beta chains sequenced from a single sample in a study of control samples from healthy donors and cancer patients. Libraries were prepared by immunoSEQ multiplex PCR; TCRdb keeps only in-frame clonotypes and omits some of them. Among tens of thousands of clones, approximately 94% were seen once, and the ten largest hold 0.65% to 0.9%. The sample consisted of PBMCs. These receptors all come from a man aged 25-45 years with colorectal cancer.

The CDR3 here is CASSPRTGRTGAEQYF. In nucleotides, the CDR3 is TGCGCCAGCAGCCCCAGGACAGGGAGGACGGGGGCCGAGCAGTACTTC. V and J are TRBV5-1 and TRBJ2-7, with 8 positions matching TRBD1. J lost 6 bases, V lost 4 bases, and 15 bases had no gene match. In germline, CDR1 is SGHRS, CDR2 YFSETQ. The CDR3 sequence is 16 residues long.

The chain couples TRBV9 to TRBJ2-1; TRBD1 or TRBD2 may be the D gene (5 bases each). The germline V gene encodes CDR1 SGDLS and CDR2 YYNGEE. The CDR3 extends over 16 amino acids. Trimming took off 0 bases at V and 7 bases at J, with 17 bases between the two ends. CDR3 in amino acids: CASSVVPGSRLNEQFF. CDR3 bases: TGTGCCAGCAGCGTAGTCCCAGGGAGCCGGCTTAATGAGCAGTTCTTC.

The J gene is TRBJ2-1, the V gene TRBV7-8, with D tentatively TRBD1 (5 bases). V gave up 4 bases and J gave up 4 bases, with 20 bases separating them. Germline V gene lookup returns CDR1 SGHVS and CDR2 FQNEAQ. This CDR3 has 17 residues. As DNA, the CDR3 is TGTGCCAGCAGCTCCCCCCCTAGGGGATACGGGTACAATGAGCAGTTCTTC. It specifies CASSSPPRGYGYNEQFF.

V usage is TRBV7-9 and J usage is TRBJ2-7; TRBD1 aligns across 8 bases. The CDR3 has 13 residues. V lost 5 bases and J lost 3; bases outside the gene matches: 3. Germline V gene data show CDR1 as SEHNR and CDR2 as FQNEAQ (reference sequence). CDR3 DNA: TGTGCCAGCAGCCTAACAGGGGGCTACGAGCAGTACGTC. Encoded protein: CASSLTGGYEQYV.

This rearrangement joins TRBV27 to TRBJ2-5, with D possibly TRBD2 on 5 matching bases. Germline V gene lookup returns CDR1 MNHEY and CDR2 SMNVEV (reference sequence). V dropped 4 bases and J dropped 5 bases, with 11 bases sitting between them. This CDR3 comprises 13 residues. CDR3 in amino acids: CASSYGVRETQYF. Here the CDR3 DNA reads TGTGCCAGCAGTTACGGGGTCCGGGAGACCCAGTACTTC.

The rearrangement joins TRBV19 to TRBJ1-2, with a tentative D call TRBD1 (6 bases). Germline CDR1 reads LNHDA; CDR2 reads SQIVND (reference sequence). V was shortened by 5 bases and J by 2 bases, with 12 bases between the two germline ends. The CDR3 totals 14 residues. The CDR3 spells CASSDPDSNYGYTF. CDR3 nucleotides: TGTGCCAGTAGTGACCCGGACAGCAACTATGGCTACACCTTC.

The V call is TRBV30, the J call TRBJ2-5, with 9 bases matching TRBD2. CDR3 size: 17 residues. The J segment lost 0 bases and the V segment lost 0 bases, leaving 8 bases of the junction unmatched. From germline, CDR1 is GTSNPN and CDR2 SVGIG (reference sequence). CDR3 DNA sequence: TGTGCCTGGAGTGTACGTGGTCTAGCGGGGTACCAAGAGACCCAGTACTTC. It is translated as CAWSVRGLAGYQETQYF.

This chain joins TRBV19 and TRBJ1-5; D is undetermined. Trimming took 5 bases from V and 0 from J, leaving 11 bases between them. This CDR3 has 15 residues. CDR1 LNHDA and CDR2 SQIVND come from the germline V gene (reference sequence). Here the CDR3 reads CASSPSGLSNQPQHF. In DNA, the CDR3 is TGTGCCAGTAGTCCCTCAGGCCTTAGCAATCAGCCCCAGCATTTT.

About this clone itself: Other DNA sequences in this specimen translate into the identical CDR3. The V gene is TRBV5-1, the J gene TRBJ1-1; D remains unclear. Trimming removed 4 bases from V and 0 bases from J, with 13 bases in between. The germline V gene encodes CDR1 SGHRS and CDR2 YFSETQ. This CDR3 comprises 15 residues. The CDR3 protein is CASSTRTGMNTEAFF. In DNA, the CDR3 is TGCGCCAGCAGCACTCGGACGGGGATGAACACTGAAGCTTTCTTT.

This rearrangement joins TRBV15 to TRBJ2-3; D possibly matches TRBD1 or TRBD2 (6 bases each). The V gene lost 1 base and the J gene lost 3 bases, with 26 bases spanning the gap. In germline, CDR1 is LNHNV, CDR2 YYDKDF (reference sequence). This CDR3 is built from 20 residues. CDR3 nucleotide sequence: TGTGCCACCAGCAGAGGAGGCACCGGGGGAGAAGGGGGGCCAACAGATACGCAGTATTTT. The encoded protein is CATSRGGTGGEGGPTDTQYF.

This chain connects TRBV20-1 to TRBJ1-1; D unresolved. The CDR3 loop spans 11 amino acids. The germline V gene encodes CDR1 DFQATT and CDR2 SNEGSKA (reference sequence). V was trimmed by 4 bases and J by 11 bases, leaving 14 bases between them. CDR3: CSANSERTAFF. DNA for the CDR3: TGCAGTGCTAATAGTGAAAGGACGGCTTTCTTT.

V is TRBV6-1 and J is TRBJ2-7, with TRBD1 identical over 9 bases. Germline V gives CDR1 MNHNS, CDR2 SASEGT. Trimming took 2 bases from V and 3 from J; bases not matched to a gene: 5. CDR3 length: 15 residues. CDR3 protein: CASSENRGLNYEQYV. The CDR3 nucleotides read TGTGCCAGCAGTGAAAACAGGGGGCTCAACTACGAGCAGTACGTC.

J is TRBJ2-1 and V is TRBV27; a weak D match, TRBD1 (5 bases). This CDR3 comprises 16 residues. The germline V and J ends were trimmed by 6 bases and 0 bases, with 15 bases remaining between them. CDR1 and CDR2 (germline): MNHEY, SMNVEV (reference sequence). CDR3 sequence reads: CASRTGIGNSYNEQFF. The CDR3 region has the DNA TGTGCCAGCAGAACAGGAATAGGGAACTCCTACAATGAGCAGTTCTTC.

The CDR3 protein is CASSDLGTYEQYV. CDR3 coding DNA: TGTGCCAGCAGTGATCTGGGTACCTACGAGCAGTACGTC. The chain has TRBV6-2 or TRBV6-3 and TRBJ2-7, with D unclear. The CDR3 contains 13 residues. Trimming took off 5 bases at V and 2 bases at J, with 10 bases between the two ends. Germline lookup yields CDR1 MNHEY and CDR2 SVGEGT.

V and J are TRBV2 and TRBJ2-4, with 7 nucleotides matching TRBD1. The germline V gene encodes CDR1 SNHLY and CDR2 FYNNEI. The CDR3 has 13 residues. V shed 7 bases and J 4 bases; nucleotides not matched to a gene: 4. CDR3 loop: CASNPGQKNIQYF. The CDR3 DNA is TGTGCCAGCAATCCGGGACAGAAAAACATTCAGTACTTC.

The rearrangement joins TRBV4-3 to TRBJ1-2; maybe TRBD1 (6 bases). Trimming took 4 bases from V and 8 from J, leaving 11 bases between them. Per germline, CDR1 LGHNA and CDR2 YSLEER. This CDR3 is 12 amino acids long. The CDR3 DNA is TGCGCCAGCAGCCCCGGGGGGGGCGGCTACACCTTC. Amino acid sequence: CASSPGGGGYTF.

The chain has TRBV24-1 and TRBJ1-5; tentative D call: TRBD1 (5 bases). The V end was cut by 6 bases, the J end by 4 bases, with 18 bases between. CDR3 length equals 16 residues. CDR1 and CDR2 from the germline V gene are KGHDR and SFDVKD. CDR3 sequence: CATSSYTTGLNQPQHF. CDR3 nucleotides: TGTGCCACCAGTAGTTACACAACAGGTCTTAATCAGCCCCAGCATTTT.

This chain joins TRBV2 and TRBJ2-2, with 9 positions matching TRBD1. V lost 7 bases to trimming and J lost 3 bases; unmatched junction nucleotides: 6. The CDR3 has 15 residues. Germline CDR1 SNHLY, CDR2 FYNNEI. The CDR3, as DNA: TGTGCCAGCACCCGGGACAGGGCTGACACCGGGGAGCTGTTTTTT. This encodes CASTRDRADTGELFF.

This chain joins TRBV11-2 and TRBJ2-3; tentative D call: TRBD2 (6 bases). Trimming left V 5 bases short and J 5 bases short, with 20 bases between. Germline-derived CDR1 and CDR2 are SGHAT and FQNNGV. CDR3 length equals 16 residues. CDR3 bases: TGTGCCAGCAGCCCCCAGGTGGGGGGAAGTGTAGATACGCAGTATTTT. This encodes CASSPQVGGSVDTQYF.

This chain joins TRBV6-5 and TRBJ2-1; 9 positions match TRBD1. This CDR3 is 15 amino acids long. CDR1 is MNHEY and CDR2 is SVGAGI in the germline V gene. After removal of 1 base from V and 8 bases from J, the junction contained 6 bases not matched to a gene. The CDR3 is CASSYLGTGSDEQFF. The CDR3 DNA is TGTGCCAGCAGTTACTTAGGGACAGGGAGCGATGAGCAGTTCTTC.

The chain uses TRBV6-2 or TRBV6-3 and TRBJ2-7; maybe TRBD2 (6 bases). The CDR3 has 12 amino acids. V shed 2 bases and J shed 5 bases, with 7 bases lying between them. Per germline, CDR1 MNHEY and CDR2 SVGEGT. The CDR3 reads CASSYGGNEQYV. The CDR3 DNA reads TGTGCCAGCAGTTACGGGGGGAACGAGCAGTACGTC.

The chain links TRBV5-1 to TRBJ1-1; TRBD1 aligns across 7 bases. V was pared by 0 bases and J by 8 bases, with 7 bases of the junction left unmatched. The germline V gene encodes CDR1 SGHRS and CDR2 YFSETQ. CDR3 length equals 14 residues. The CDR3 protein is CASSLGQGNPEAFF. The CDR3 bases are TGCGCCAGCAGCTTGGGACAGGGTAATCCCGAAGCTTTCTTT.

The chain carries TRBV5-4 and TRBJ2-7, with 8 bases fitting TRBD2. The CDR3 contains 18 residues. With 2 bases clipped from V and 0 bases from J, the junction kept 13 bases outside the gene matches. CDR1 and CDR2 (germline): SGHNT, YYREEE (reference sequence). The CDR3 nucleotides are TGTGCCAGCAGCTTTCGGGGGGGAGGGAAACTTCTCTCCTACGAGCAGTACTTC. Encoded protein: CASSFRGGGKLLSYEQYF.

This clone was counted a few times. This chain uses TRBV10-2 with TRBJ1-3; D ambiguous. CDR1 and CDR2 from the germline V gene are WSHSY and SAAADI. This CDR3 is built from 13 residues. V lost 6 bases and J 2 bases, leaving 8 bases between the germline ends. The CDR3 sequence is CASREVAGNTIYF. The CDR3 region has the DNA TGCGCCAGCAGGGAGGTGGCTGGAAACACCATATATTTT.